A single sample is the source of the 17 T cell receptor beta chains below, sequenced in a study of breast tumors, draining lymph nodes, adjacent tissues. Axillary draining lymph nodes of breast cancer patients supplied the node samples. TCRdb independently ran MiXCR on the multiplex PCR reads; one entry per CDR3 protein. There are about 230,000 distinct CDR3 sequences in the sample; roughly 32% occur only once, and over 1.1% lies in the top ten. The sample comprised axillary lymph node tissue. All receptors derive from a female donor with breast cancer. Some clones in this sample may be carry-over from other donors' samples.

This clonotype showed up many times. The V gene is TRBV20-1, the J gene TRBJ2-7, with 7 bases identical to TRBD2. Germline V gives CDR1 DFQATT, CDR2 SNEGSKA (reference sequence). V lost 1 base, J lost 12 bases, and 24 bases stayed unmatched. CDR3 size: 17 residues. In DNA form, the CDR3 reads TGCAGTGCTAGAGTCCCCTTGCGCGGTCAGGACCGCCGGGAGGCGTACTTC. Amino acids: CSARVPLRGQDRREAYF.

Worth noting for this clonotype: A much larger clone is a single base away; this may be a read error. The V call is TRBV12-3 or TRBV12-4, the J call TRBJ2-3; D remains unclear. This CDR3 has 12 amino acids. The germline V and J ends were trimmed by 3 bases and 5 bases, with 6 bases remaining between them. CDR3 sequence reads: CASSFYGDTQYF. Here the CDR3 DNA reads TGTGCCAGCAGTTTCTACGGAGATACGCAGTATTTT.

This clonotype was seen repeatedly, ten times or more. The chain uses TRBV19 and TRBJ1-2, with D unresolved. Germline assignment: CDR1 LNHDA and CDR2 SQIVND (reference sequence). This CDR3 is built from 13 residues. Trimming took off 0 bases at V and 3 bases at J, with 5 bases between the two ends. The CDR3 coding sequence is TGTGCCAGTAGTATAGACAGATACTATGGCTACACCTTC. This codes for CASSIDRYYGYTF.

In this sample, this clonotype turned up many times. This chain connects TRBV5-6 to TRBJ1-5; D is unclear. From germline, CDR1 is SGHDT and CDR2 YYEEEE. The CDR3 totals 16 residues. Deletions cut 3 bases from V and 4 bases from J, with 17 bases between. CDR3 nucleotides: TGTGCCAGCAGCTGGGGTATGCGGGTCCTGAATCAGCCCCAGCATTTT. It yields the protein CASSWGMRVLNQPQHF.

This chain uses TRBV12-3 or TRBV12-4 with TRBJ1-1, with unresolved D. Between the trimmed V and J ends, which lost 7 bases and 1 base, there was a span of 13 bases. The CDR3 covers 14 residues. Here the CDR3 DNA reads TGTGCCAGCACCTCCAGGACCGCGAACACTGAAGCTTTCTTT. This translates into CASTSRTANTEAFF.

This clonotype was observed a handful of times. The CDR3 loop is CASRGDGYTF. CDR3 DNA sequence: TGTGCCAGCAGGGGGGATGGCTACACCTTC. The chain couples TRBV6-5 to TRBJ1-2, with D perhaps TRBD1 (5 bases). V shed 6 bases and J shed 6 bases, with 5 bases lying between them. This CDR3 region has 10 residues. Germline V gene data show CDR1 as MNHEY and CDR2 as SVGAGI.

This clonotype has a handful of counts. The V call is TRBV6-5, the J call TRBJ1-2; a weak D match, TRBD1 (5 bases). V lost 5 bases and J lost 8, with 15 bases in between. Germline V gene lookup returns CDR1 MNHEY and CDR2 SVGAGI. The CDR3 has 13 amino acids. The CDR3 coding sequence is TGTGCCAGCAGTCACGTGGGGGGGTTGGGCTACACCTTC. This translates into CASSHVGGLGYTF.

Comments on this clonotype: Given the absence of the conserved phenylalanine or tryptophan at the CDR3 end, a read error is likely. The CDR3 nucleotides are TGTGCCAGCAGTTTAGGGGGTTCCTATGGCTACACCTAC. Translating it yields CASSLGGSYGYTY. The V gene is TRBV28, the J gene TRBJ1-2; D might be TRBD1 (5 bases). V lost 2 bases to trimming and J lost 4 bases, with 8 bases between them. Germline lookup yields CDR1 MDHEN and CDR2 SYDVKM. The CDR3 loop spans 13 amino acids.

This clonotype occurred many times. In DNA, the CDR3 is TGTGCCAGCAGTTTAGCGCGTACCGGGGCCGAGCAGTACTTC. It specifies CASSLARTGAEQYF. The V and J genes are TRBV12-3 or TRBV12-4 and TRBJ2-7; tentatively, D is TRBD1 or TRBD2 (5 bases each). The ends were cut back, 0 bases at V and 6 bases at J, with 12 bases in the middle. CDR3 size: 14 residues.

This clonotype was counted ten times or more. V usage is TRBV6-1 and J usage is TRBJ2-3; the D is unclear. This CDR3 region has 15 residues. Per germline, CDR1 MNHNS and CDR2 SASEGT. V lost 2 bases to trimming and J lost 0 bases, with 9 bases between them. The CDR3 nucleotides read TGTGCCAGCAGTGAACTTGCGGCTAGCACAGATACGCAGTATTTT. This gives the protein CASSELAASTDTQYF.

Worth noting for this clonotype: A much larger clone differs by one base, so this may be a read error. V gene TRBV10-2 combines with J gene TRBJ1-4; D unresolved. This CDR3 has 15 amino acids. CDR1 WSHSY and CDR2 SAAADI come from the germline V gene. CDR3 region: CASSDVPAVNEELFF. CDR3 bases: TGCGCCAGCAGTGATGTCCCGGCGGTTAATGAAGAACTGTTTTTT.

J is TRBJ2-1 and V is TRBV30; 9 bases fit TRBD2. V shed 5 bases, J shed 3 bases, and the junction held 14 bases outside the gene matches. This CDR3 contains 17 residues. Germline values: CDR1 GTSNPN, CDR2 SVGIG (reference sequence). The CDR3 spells CAWLSEHSGGLYNEQFF. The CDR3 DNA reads TGTGCCTGGCTTTCCGAACATAGCGGGGGACTCTACAATGAGCAGTTCTTC. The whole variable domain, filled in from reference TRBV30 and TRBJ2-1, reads SQTIHQWPATLVQPVGSPLSLECTVEGTSNPNLYWYRQAAGRGLQLLFYSVGIGQISSEVPQNLSASRPQDRQFILSSKKLLLSDSGFYLCAWLSEHSGGLYNEQFFGPGTRLTVL.

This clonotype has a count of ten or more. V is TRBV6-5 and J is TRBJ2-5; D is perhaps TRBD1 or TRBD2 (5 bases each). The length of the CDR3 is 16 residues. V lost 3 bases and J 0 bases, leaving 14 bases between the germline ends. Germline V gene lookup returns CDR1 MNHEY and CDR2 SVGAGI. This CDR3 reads CASSYEGRLYQETQYF. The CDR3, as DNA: TGTGCCAGCAGTTATGAGGGACGTTTGTACCAAGAGACCCAGTACTTC.

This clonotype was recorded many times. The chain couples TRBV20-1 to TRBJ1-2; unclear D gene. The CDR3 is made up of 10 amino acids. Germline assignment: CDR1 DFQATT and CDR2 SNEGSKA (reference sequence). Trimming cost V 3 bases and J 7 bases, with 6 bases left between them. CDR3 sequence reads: CSARPGGYTF. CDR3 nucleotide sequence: TGCAGTGCTAGGCCGGGTGGCTACACCTTC.

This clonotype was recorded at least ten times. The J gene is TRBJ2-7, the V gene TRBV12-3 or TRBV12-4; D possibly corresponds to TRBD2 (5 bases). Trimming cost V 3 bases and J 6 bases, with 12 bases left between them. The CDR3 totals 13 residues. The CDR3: CASSFAAGVEQYF. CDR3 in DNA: TGTGCCAGCAGTTTCGCGGCCGGGGTCGAGCAGTACTTC.

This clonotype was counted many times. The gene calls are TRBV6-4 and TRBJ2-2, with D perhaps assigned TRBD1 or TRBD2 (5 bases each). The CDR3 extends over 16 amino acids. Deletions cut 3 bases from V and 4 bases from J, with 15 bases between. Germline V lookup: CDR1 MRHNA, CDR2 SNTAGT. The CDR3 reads CASSDSAPRGTGELFF. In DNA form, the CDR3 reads TGTGCCAGCAGTGATTCAGCCCCGAGGGGCACCGGGGAGCTGTTTTTT.

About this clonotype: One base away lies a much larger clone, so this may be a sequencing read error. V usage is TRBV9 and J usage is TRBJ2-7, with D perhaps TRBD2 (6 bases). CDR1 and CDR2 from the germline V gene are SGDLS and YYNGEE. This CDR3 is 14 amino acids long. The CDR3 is CASREEGGNYEQSF. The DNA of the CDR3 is TGTGCCAGCAGGGAGGAGGGCGGAAACTACGAGCAGTCCTTC. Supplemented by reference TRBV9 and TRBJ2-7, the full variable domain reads DSGVTQTPKHLITATGQRVTLRCSPRSGDLSVYWYQQSLDQGLQFLIQYYNGEERAKGNILERFSAQQFPDLHSELNLSSLELGDSALYFCASREEGGNYEQSFGPGTRLTVT.